A selection of T cell receptor beta chains follows, all from one sample in a study of T cells in Graves' hyperthyroidism and ophthalmopathy. TCRdb itself ran the multiplex PCR reads through MiXCR, one entry per CDR3 protein. The sample shows about 300,000 distinct CDR3 sequences, around a quarter of them seen only once. Sequenced sample: blood. The receptors were gathered from a man aged 35-49 years with Graves' hyperthyroidism that later progressed to Graves' ophthalmopathy. Both conserved end residues are part of each CDR3. D genes are given only for firm matches.

16	TRBD1	TRBV20-1	CSARDLGQGTLFEAFF
21	TRBD2	TRBV6-1	CASSELSSGRTSGKYQETQYF
15	NA	TRBV2	CASSDFKGMVETQYF
15	TRBD1	TRBV12-3/TRBV12-4	CASRRQGSGNQPQHF
13	TRBD2	TRBV19	CASSIGGRNEQYF
14	NA	TRBV18	CASSPPRTDYGYTF
16	TRBD2	TRBV14	CASSQAGTSGFYEQYF
9	NA	TRBV20-1	CSANPEQYF
11	NA	TRBV10-3	CAITAYYGYTF
15	TRBD1	TRBV3-1	CASSQRDSVGYGYTF